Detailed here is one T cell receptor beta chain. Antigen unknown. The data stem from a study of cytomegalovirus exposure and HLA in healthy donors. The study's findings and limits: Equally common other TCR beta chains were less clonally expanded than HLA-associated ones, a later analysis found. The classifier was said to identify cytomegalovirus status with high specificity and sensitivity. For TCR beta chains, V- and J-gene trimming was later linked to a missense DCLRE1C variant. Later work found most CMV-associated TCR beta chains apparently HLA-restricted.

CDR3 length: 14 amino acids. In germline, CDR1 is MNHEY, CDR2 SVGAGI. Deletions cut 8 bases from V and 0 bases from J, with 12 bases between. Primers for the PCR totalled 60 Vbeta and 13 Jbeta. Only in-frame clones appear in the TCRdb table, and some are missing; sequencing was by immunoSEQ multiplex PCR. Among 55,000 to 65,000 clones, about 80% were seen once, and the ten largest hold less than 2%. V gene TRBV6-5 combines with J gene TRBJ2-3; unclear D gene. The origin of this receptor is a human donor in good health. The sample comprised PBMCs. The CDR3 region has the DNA TGTGCCAGCGGTTTGCAGAGGAGCACAGATACGCAGTATTTT. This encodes CASGLQRSTDTQYF.